This TCR beta chain was sequenced during a study of cytomegalovirus exposure and HLA in healthy donors. CDR3 length: 16 amino acids. Germline V gives CDR1 MNHEY, CDR2 SMNVEV (reference sequence). J gave up 2 bases and V 4 bases, and 6 bases lay outside the gene matches. The sample holds one count of this clone. No antigen is known for it. Study results and caveats: Cytomegalovirus-associated TCR beta chains were listed, numbering some 150.

13 Jbeta primers and 60 Vbeta primers were used for the PCR. Sequenced by immunoSEQ multiplex PCR; TCRdb stores in-frame clones only, minus some. The table has about 100,000 clones, less than 90% seen once. The receptor comes from a man in his forties in good health and CMV-seronegative. What was sequenced was PBMCs. This chain uses TRBV27 with TRBJ2-7; the match to TRBD2 covers 12 bases. As DNA, the CDR3 is TGTGCCAGCAGTTACCCCGGACTAGCGGGGACCTACGAGCAGTACTTC. Translated, it gives CASSYPGLAGTYEQYF.